The sequence of this T cell receptor beta chain was determined in a study of cytomegalovirus exposure and HLA in healthy donors. Whole-study context: There were just under 400 genotyped donors. Of these, about 81% fell in the genetic ancestry cluster associated with self-reported Caucasian donors. General study findings and limits: Sequencing likely produced, as an artifact, a cluster of highly shared sequence variants.

This CDR3 is built from 15 residues. V lost 5 bases to trimming and J lost 4 bases, with 15 bases between them. Germline V lookup: CDR1 MNHNY, CDR2 SVGAGI (reference sequence). Regarding donors, all were healthy bone marrow donors. Primers included in the PCR were 60 Vbeta and 13 Jbeta primers. The protocol was immunoSEQ multiplex PCR, while the TCRdb copy is restricted to in-frame clones and leaves out a portion. The data show roughly 140,000 clones, under 70% seen once. A few counts support this clone. The antigen remains unidentified. The chain recombines TRBV6-6 with TRBJ1-5, with D perhaps TRBD1 (6 bases). The receptor was derived from a woman aged 30 to 39 in good health and CMV-seropositive. The sequenced material came from PBMCs. Written as DNA, the CDR3 is TGTGCCAGCAGTGATCCGGACAGCCTAAATCAGCCCCAGCATTTT. It codes for CASSDPDSLNQPQHF.